The source of this T cell receptor beta chain is a study of T cells after yellow fever vaccination. This clonotype was detected only a few times. Trimming shortened V by 5 bases and J by 3 bases, and 11 bases separated the two germline ends. The germline V gene encodes CDR1 GTSNPN and CDR2 SVGIG (reference sequence). The CDR3 has 13 residues. Researchers made TCR cDNA using 5'RACE template switching, and this step added a universal primer site and UMIs. Each CDR3 protein gets one entry after TCRdb re-called the 5' RACE reads with MiXCR. This table holds some 350,000 distinct CDR3 sequences, about 4% found once.

The material sequenced was PBMCs, taken 5 days after the yellow fever booster vaccination. The clonotype comes from a man aged 18 to 30 who received the YFV17D yellow fever vaccine. This sequence joins TRBV30 and TRBJ1-5; a weak D match, TRBD1 (5 bases). CDR3 DNA: TGTGCCTGGGCTACGGGGGACAATCAGCCCCAGCATTTT. It is translated as CAWATGDNQPQHF. The complete variable domain, with remaining parts taken from reference TRBV30 and TRBJ1-5, reads SQTIHQWPATLVQPVGSPLSLECTVEGTSNPNLYWYRQAAGRGLQLLFYSVGIGQISSEVPQNLSASRPQDRQFILSSKKLLLSDSGFYLCAWATGDNQPQHFGDGTRLSIL.